These 26 T cell receptor beta chains share one sample of origin, sequenced in a study of cytomegalovirus exposure and HLA in healthy donors. Vbeta (60) and Jbeta (13) primers were used in the PCR. The data were produced by immunoSEQ multiplex PCR, yet TCRdb's version contains in-frame clones alone and is incomplete. Here the sample spans around 200,000 clones, about 83% being singletons. Sequenced: PBMCs. The receptors stem from a man between 40 and 49 years old in good health and CMV-seronegative.

The chain links TRBV5-1 to TRBJ2-1; 14 bases are a match to TRBD2. The length of the CDR3 is 14 residues. V dropped 4 bases and J dropped 9; count of bases not matched to a gene: 3. Looked up from germline, CDR1 is SGHRS and CDR2 is YFSETQ. CDR3 DNA: TGCGCCAGCAGCCTGGGGACTAGCGGGAGTGAGCAGTTCTTC. Translation gives CASSLGTSGSEQFF.

The V and J genes are TRBV5-1 and TRBJ1-1; 8 nucleotides agree with TRBD1. The CDR3 covers 15 residues. Trimming cost V 4 bases and J 0 bases; bases outside gene matches: 5. CDR1 is SGHRS and CDR2 is YFSETQ in the germline V gene. CDR3 DNA sequence: TGCGCCAGCAGCGCCAGACAGGGGATGAACACTGAAGCTTTCTTT. It encodes CASSARQGMNTEAFF. The complete variable domain, with remaining parts taken from reference TRBV5-1 and TRBJ1-1, reads KAGVTQTPRYLIKTRGQQVTLSCSPISGHRSVSWYQQTPGQGLQFLFEYFSETQRNKGNFPGRFSGRQFSNSRSEMNVSTLELGDSALYLCASSARQGMNTEAFFGQGTRLTVV.

V and J are TRBV7-2 and TRBJ1-4, with a tentative D call TRBD1 (5 bases). The CDR3 consists of 18 residues. Trimming shortened V by 0 bases and J by 0 bases, and 14 bases separated the two germline ends. CDR1 is SGHTA, CDR2 FQGNSA, per germline. The CDR3 nucleotides are TGTGCCAGCAGCTTAGCCCAGGGCAGGCATGCAACTAATGAAAAACTGTTTTTT. Protein sequence: CASSLAQGRHATNEKLFF.

This chain joins TRBV9 and TRBJ1-1; a weak D match, TRBD1 (6 bases). Trimming cost V 4 bases and J 8 bases, with 15 bases left between them. The CDR3 is 13 residues long. The germline V gene has CDR1 SGDLS and CDR2 YYNGEE. The CDR3 spells CASSLETGVEAFF. The CDR3 nucleotides read TGTGCCAGCAGCCTAGAGACAGGAGTCGAAGCTTTCTTT.

The rearrangement links TRBV5-1 to TRBJ1-2; D is ambiguous. The CDR3 runs 14 residues. In germline, CDR1 is SGHRS, CDR2 YFSETQ. The V end lost 0 bases, the J end lost 0 bases, and 6 bases lay between the germline ends. CDR3 region: CASSLDSPNYGYTF. Here the CDR3 DNA reads TGCGCCAGCAGCTTGGACAGCCCTAACTATGGCTACACCTTC. Looking up the rest from reference TRBV5-1 and TRBJ1-2 gives the full variable domain: KAGVTQTPRYLIKTRGQQVTLSCSPISGHRSVSWYQQTPGQGLQFLFEYFSETQRNKGNFPGRFSGRQFSNSRSEMNVSTLELGDSALYLCASSLDSPNYGYTFGSGTRLTVV.

V is TRBV19 and J is TRBJ2-1; possibly TRBD1 for D (7 bases). The CDR3 spans 16 residues. Deletions cut 10 bases from V and 7 bases from J, with 26 bases between. Germline V gene sequence: CDR1 LNHDA, CDR2 SQIVND (reference sequence). The CDR3, as DNA: TGTGCCACCCGAGACCCACCGAAGGGGGCGGGAAATGAGCAGTTCTTC. It encodes CATRDPPKGAGNEQFF.

The rearrangement uses TRBV2 and TRBJ1-4; D is undetermined. The CDR3 extends over 13 amino acids. Trimming cost V 4 bases and J 6 bases, with 9 bases left between them. Germline V lookup: CDR1 SNHLY, CDR2 FYNNEI. The CDR3 sequence: CASSGGSYEKLFF. For the CDR3, the DNA is TGTGCCAGCAGTGGAGGGTCGTATGAAAAACTGTTTTTT.

The DNA for the CDR3 is TGTGCCAGCAGCCCTACAGGGGCGAACAATGAAAAACTGTTTTTT. It encodes CASSPTGANNEKLFF. The chain combines TRBV9 with TRBJ1-4; TRBD1 agrees at 7 bases. Trimming cost V 4 bases and J 5 bases; bases outside gene matches: 8. The CDR3 spans 15 residues. Germline loops: CDR1 SGDLS, CDR2 YYNGEE.

This chain joins TRBV4-1 and TRBJ1-6; TRBD1 is a possible D gene (6 bases). CDR3 size: 15 residues. Germline assignment: CDR1 MGHRA and CDR2 YSYEKL. With 4 bases removed from V and 9 bases from J, the gap between germline ends came to 16 bases. In DNA form, the CDR3 reads TGCGCCAGCAGCCGAGAGGGAGGGGGAGGTTCACCCCTCCACTTT. This encodes CASSREGGGGSPLHF.

Comments on this clone: Other DNA sequences in the same sample also yield this CDR3. The V gene is TRBV29-1, the J gene TRBJ2-2; 10 bases agree with TRBD1. V lost 6 bases, J lost 5 bases, and 3 bases stayed unmatched. The CDR3 totals 13 residues. CDR1 and CDR2 (germline): SQVTM, ANQGSEA. This CDR3 reads CSVRTGGTGELFF. CDR3 sequence (DNA): TGCAGCGTACGGACAGGGGGGACCGGGGAGCTGTTTTTT.

This rearrangement joins TRBV6-1 to TRBJ2-2, with 12 bases fitting TRBD2. Germline V gene data show CDR1 as MNHNS and CDR2 as SASEGT. The CDR3 is 15 residues long. Trimming cost V 4 bases and J 4 bases; bases outside gene matches: 1. The CDR3 spells CASSGTSGVTGELFF. DNA of the CDR3: TGTGCCAGCAGTGGGACTAGCGGGGTCACCGGGGAGCTGTTTTTT.

The J gene is TRBJ1-1, the V gene TRBV27; TRBD1 is a possible D gene (6 bases). Germline V CDR1 and CDR2: MNHEY, SMNVEV (reference sequence). There are 15 residues in the CDR3. Deletions cut 5 bases from V and 0 bases from J, with 13 bases between. CDR3 in amino acids: CASSPRQGMNTEAFF. The DNA for the CDR3 is TGTGCCAGCAGTCCCCGGCAGGGGATGAACACTGAAGCTTTCTTT.

This clone was detected only once. The gene calls are TRBV5-6 and TRBJ1-2; TRBD1 agrees at 9 bases. The CDR3 spans 14 residues. After removal of 2 bases from V and 5 bases from J, the junction contained 4 bases not matched to a gene. CDR1 and CDR2 (germline): SGHDT, YYEEEE. The CDR3 region has the DNA TGTGCCAGCAGCTTCGGGACAGGGTCTTATGGCTACACCTTC. Its translation: CASSFGTGSYGYTF. Filled out from reference TRBV5-6 and TRBJ1-2, the complete variable domain reads DAGVTQSPTHLIKTRGQQVTLRCSPKSGHDTVSWYQQALGQGPQFIFQYYEEEERQRGNFPDRFSGHQFPNYSSELNVNALLLGDSALYLCASSFGTGSYGYTFGSGTRLTVV.

The V and J genes are TRBV2 and TRBJ1-2, with D unresolved. The CDR3 has 12 amino acids. V was trimmed by 5 bases and J by 0 bases, leaving 4 bases between them. Germline-derived CDR1 and CDR2 are SNHLY and FYNNEI. CDR3 in DNA: TGTGCCAGCAGTCCTGCTAACTATGGCTACACCTTC. Translating it yields CASSPANYGYTF.

V and J are TRBV5-1 and TRBJ1-1, with unresolved D. The CDR3 sequence is 15 residues long. Germline values: CDR1 SGHRS, CDR2 YFSETQ. The V and J ends lost 4 bases and 1 base respectively, with 14 bases between them. CDR3 sequence: CASSTGRTRNTEAFF. CDR3 sequence (DNA): TGCGCCAGCAGCACCGGACGGACTAGGAACACTGAAGCTTTCTTT.

This chain connects TRBV7-6 to TRBJ2-3, with 7 bases fitting TRBD2. After removal of 2 bases from V and 4 bases from J, the junction contained 9 bases not matched to a gene. Germline assignment: CDR1 SGHVS and CDR2 FNYEAQ. The length of the CDR3 is 16 residues. The CDR3: CASSLNFAGVSDTQYF. The CDR3 coding sequence is TGTGCCAGCAGCTTAAACTTCGCGGGGGTTTCAGATACGCAGTATTTT.

The chain carries TRBV4-2 and TRBJ2-5, with D possibly TRBD2 on 6 matching bases. Germline V gene data show CDR1 as LGHNA and CDR2 as YNFKEQ. V dropped 3 bases and J dropped 1 base, with 18 bases sitting between them. This CDR3 spans 17 amino acids. The CDR3 bases are TGTGCCAGCAGCCAGCTTATCTCTGGGACTTTCCAAGAGACCCAGTACTTC. Protein sequence: CASSQLISGTFQETQYF.

This clone has more than one count but fewer than ten. J is TRBJ2-2 and V is TRBV14; the D gene is possibly TRBD1 (5 bases). The V end lost 1 base, the J end lost 4 bases, and 13 bases lay between the germline ends. Germline CDR1 is SGHDN and CDR2 is FVKESK. CDR3 length: 16 amino acids. The CDR3 nucleotides are TGTGCCAGCAGCCAAGGACAGATCATGATCACCGGGGAGCTGTTTTTT. It codes for CASSQGQIMITGELFF.

This clone showed up just once. The chain combines TRBV6-1 with TRBJ1-5; 11 bases match TRBD1. Trimming cost V 7 bases and J 7 bases; bases outside gene matches: 3. CDR1 is MNHNS, CDR2 SASEGT, per germline. The CDR3 length is 13 residues. The CDR3 nucleotides are TGTGCCAGCATGGGGACAGGGGGACAGCCCCAGCATTTT. It encodes CASMGTGGQPQHF.

The gene calls are TRBV11-2 and TRBJ2-7, with 9 bases that match TRBD1. This CDR3 is built from 16 residues. Germline V gives CDR1 SGHAT, CDR2 FQNNGV. The V segment lost 4 bases and the J segment 2 bases; nucleotides outside the gene matches: 9. For the CDR3, the DNA is TGTGCCAGCAGCTCCCTAAGACAGGGGGGAACCTACGAGCAGTACTTC. Its translation is CASSSLRQGGTYEQYF.

The rearrangement links TRBV7-8 to TRBJ1-5, with D hard to call. V lost 1 base, J lost 5 bases, and 12 bases lay in between. CDR3 length: 15 residues. CDR1 SGHVS and CDR2 FQNEAQ come from the germline V gene. The CDR3 loop is CASSLEPGAYQPQHF. For the CDR3, the DNA is TGTGCCAGCAGCTTAGAGCCGGGAGCCTATCAGCCCCAGCATTTT.

The J gene is TRBJ1-1, the V gene TRBV5-8; possibly TRBD1 for D (5 bases). Per germline, CDR1 SGHTS and CDR2 YDEGEE. V shed 4 bases and J shed 1 base, with 23 bases lying between them. The CDR3 extends over 18 amino acids. CDR3 sequence (DNA): TGTGCCAGCAGCACTTCTCCGGGGAGGGGATTAGGGAACACTGAAGCTTTCTTT. This gives the protein CASSTSPGRGLGNTEAFF.

The chain is built from TRBV2 and TRBJ1-5; 7 bases are a match to TRBD1. V shed 4 bases, J shed 6 bases, and the junction held 6 bases outside the gene matches. The CDR3 has 14 residues. Germline CDR1 is SNHLY and CDR2 is FYNNEI. For the CDR3, the DNA is TGTGCCAGCAGTGCAGACAGGGTGGGTCAGCCCCAGCATTTT. This codes for CASSADRVGQPQHF.

This clone has just a few counts. This chain joins TRBV6-6 and TRBJ1-4; TRBD1 is a possible D gene (5 bases). There are 15 residues in the CDR3. The V gene's germline CDR1 is MNHNY and CDR2 SVGAGI (reference sequence). Trimming removed 0 bases at V and 4 bases at J, with 9 bases between. The CDR3 region is CASSYSGGSNEKLFF. Here the CDR3 DNA reads TGTGCCAGCAGTTACTCGGGGGGAAGTAATGAAAAACTGTTTTTT.

The chain carries TRBV6-1 and TRBJ2-1; 8 bases fit TRBD2. Trimming took 8 bases from V and 7 from J; bases not matched to a gene: 13. This CDR3 has 15 residues. The germline V gene encodes CDR1 MNHNS and CDR2 SASEGT. The CDR3 bases are TGTGCCAGCGCCGGGGCACTAGCGGTAATTAATGAGCAGTTCTTC. Amino acid sequence: CASAGALAVINEQFF.

The chain has TRBV28 and TRBJ1-4; possibly TRBD1 for D (6 bases). V lost 1 base to trimming and J lost 12 bases, with 21 bases between them. Germline lookup yields CDR1 MDHEN and CDR2 SYDVKM. The CDR3 spans 16 residues. For the CDR3, the DNA is TGTGCCAGCAGTTTATCCCCTTGGCCACAGGGAGGGCAACTGTTTTTT. Protein product: CASSLSPWPQGGQLFF.